This TCR beta chain originates from a study of persistence of HIV-infected CD4 T cells. The immunoSEQ assay was version 4, run in survey mode. Produced via immunoSEQ multiplex PCR; TCRdb's table is partial and in-frame only. Seen here are some 58,000 clones, over 60% observed once, and the top ten hold under 2%. As regards this clone: Its antigen is still unknown.

Overlapping HIV-1 Gag 15-mer peptides at 0.8 to 1 ug per peptide per mL were used. Memory cells lacking CD40L and CD69 with high CD45RO were sorted. The J segment lost 8 bases and the V segment lost 5 bases, leaving 8 bases of the junction unmatched. CDR1 is MNHEY and CDR2 is SMNVEV in the germline V gene (reference sequence). The CDR3 length is 14 residues. Study outcomes and limitations: Compared with CD3/CD28-stimulated cells, CMV- and Gag-responding cells showed lower TCRbeta richness.

This receptor was identified in an adult man with HIV who was CMV-seropositive. This specimen consisted of CD4+ T cells sorted from PBMCs after 18-hour stimulation, obtained from a patient who received antiretroviral therapy. The V call is TRBV27, the J call TRBJ1-4, with TRBD1 identical over 7 bases. The DNA of the CDR3 is TGTGCCAGCAGTCTAAGACAGGGCGGGGAAAAACTGTTTTTT. This translates into CASSLRQGGEKLFF.